This T cell receptor (beta chain) was documented in a study of CD8 T cells in ankylosing spondylitis. Study-wide points: Disease-linked clones were CD8+ and relatively rare in peripheral blood. The clones that were linked to disease were reported to be significantly enriched in matched synovial fluid samples from ankylosing spondylitis patients.

Library preparation for TCR beta used quantitative 5'-RACE with molecular barcodes. Using its own MiXCR run on the 5' RACE reads, TCRdb lists one record per CDR3 protein. The data contain about 130,000 distinct CDR3 sequences, roughly 6.6% of them singletons. This clonotype was recorded many times. Its antigen remains unknown. There are 13 residues in the CDR3. Germline V gives CDR1 MNHNY, CDR2 SVGAGI (reference sequence). V lost 6 bases and J 3 bases, leaving 11 bases between the germline ends. The chain couples TRBV6-6 to TRBJ1-1; D ambiguous. Sequencing input: blood, either unsorted or a sorted T cell fraction (not recorded which). This TCR was sampled from a male donor with ankylosing spondylitis or in good health (not recorded which). Here the CDR3 DNA reads TGTGCCAGCAGGAGGTTCTGGGACACTGAAGCTTTCTTT. It is translated as CASRRFWDTEAFF.